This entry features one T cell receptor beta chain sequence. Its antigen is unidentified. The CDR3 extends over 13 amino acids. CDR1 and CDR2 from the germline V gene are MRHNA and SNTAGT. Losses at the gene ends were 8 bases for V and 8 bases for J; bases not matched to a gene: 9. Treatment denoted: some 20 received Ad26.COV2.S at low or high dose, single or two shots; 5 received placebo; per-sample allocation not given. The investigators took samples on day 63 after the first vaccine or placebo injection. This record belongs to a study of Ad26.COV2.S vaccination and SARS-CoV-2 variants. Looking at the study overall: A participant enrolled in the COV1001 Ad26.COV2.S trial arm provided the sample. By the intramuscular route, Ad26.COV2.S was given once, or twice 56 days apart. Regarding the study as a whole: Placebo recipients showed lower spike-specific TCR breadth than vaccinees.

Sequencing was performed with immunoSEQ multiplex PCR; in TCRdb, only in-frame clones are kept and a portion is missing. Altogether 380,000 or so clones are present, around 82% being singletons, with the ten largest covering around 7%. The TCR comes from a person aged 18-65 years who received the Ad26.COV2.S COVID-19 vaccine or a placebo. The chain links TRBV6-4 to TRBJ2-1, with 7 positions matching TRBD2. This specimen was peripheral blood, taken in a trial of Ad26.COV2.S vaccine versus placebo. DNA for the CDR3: TGTGCCAGCGGGAGGGAAGCTCGGGATGAGCAGTTCTTC. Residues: CASGREARDEQFF.